Shown below are 29 T cell receptor beta chains from a single sample sequenced in a study of tumor and adjacent non-tumor tissue in lung cancer. This sample's RNA came from whole unsorted tissue. A modified ARM-PCR protocol with three rounds of nested PCR amplified TCRbeta. TCRdb reprocessed the multiplex PCR reads with MiXCR, giving one entry per CDR3 protein. Of roughly 93,000 distinct CDR3 sequences listed, around 71% are singletons. Sample: lung tumor tissue. These receptor sequences come from a man between 60 and 70 years old with non-small cell lung cancer.

Note on this clonotype: Germline and junction disagree at one end, which may indicate a read error. V gene TRBV4-2 combines with J gene TRBJ2-3; D is unclear. This CDR3 contains 17 residues. Per germline, CDR1 LGHNA and CDR2 YNFKEQ. CDR3 in amino acids: CAISQDIGALGSDTQYF. In DNA, the CDR3 is TGTGCCATCAGCCAAGATATTGGCGCTCTTGGCTCTGATACGCAGTATTTT.

With regard to this clonotype: One end of the junction does not line up with germline, which may come from a read error. The rearrangement links TRBV7-9 to TRBJ1-1, with TRBD1 identical over 9 bases. The CDR3 totals 15 residues. Germline-derived CDR1 and CDR2 are SEHNR and FQNEAQ (reference sequence). CDR3 DNA: TGTGCCAGGAGCCTATACAGGGGGCTTTGTACTGAAGCTTCCTTT. Protein: CARSLYRGLCTEASF.

About this clonotype itself: The junction shows a germline mismatch at one end, possibly a read error. The chain employs TRBV10-1 and TRBJ2-3; no reliable D call. The CDR3 has 12 amino acids. Germline V gene sequence: CDR1 WNHNN, CDR2 SYGVQD (reference sequence). The CDR3 sequence is CASSRSTDTQCF. For the CDR3, the DNA is TGCGCCAGCAGTCGTAGCACAGATACGCAGTGTTTT.

A word on this clonotype: Germline is not matched at one junction end, which may reflect a read error. The chain carries TRBV6-5 and TRBJ2-5; TRBD2 might be the D (7 bases). This CDR3 spans 14 amino acids. The germline V gene encodes CDR1 MNHEY and CDR2 SVGAGI. The DNA of the CDR3 is TGTGTCAGCAGGGGCAATTGGGGGGGGGAGACCCAGTATTTC. Protein sequence: CVSRGNWGGETQYF.

Worth noting for this clonotype: A clone one base away is much larger, so this may be a read error. CDR3 bases: TGTGCCAGCAGTCTCGGGCCCCATCATTTT. This sequence encodes CASSLGPHHF. V gene TRBV7-8 combines with J gene TRBJ1-5; D call uncertain. The CDR3 contains 10 residues. Germline loops: CDR1 SGHVS, CDR2 FQNEAQ.

The J gene is TRBJ1-2, the V gene TRBV6-2 or TRBV6-3; a weak D match, TRBD1 (6 bases). CDR3 length: 16 residues. V was clipped by 5 bases and J by 13 bases, with 29 bases between them. Germline values: CDR1 MNHEY, CDR2 SVGEGT. The CDR3: CASSPKDSLVGYGFTF. The CDR3 nucleotides are TGTGCCAGCAGTCCTAAGGACAGTTTGGTCGGCTATGGGTTCACCTTC.

Worth noting for this clonotype: The junction does not match germline at one end; this may be a read error. This rearrangement joins TRBV7-9 to TRBJ1-1; D not resolved. The CDR3 sequence is 14 residues long. In germline, CDR1 is SEHNR, CDR2 FQNEAQ (reference sequence). CDR3 loop: CVSSPRSENTEAFF. Written as DNA, the CDR3 is TGTGTCAGCAGTCCTCGGTCGGAAAACACTGAGGCTTTCTTT.

As regards this clonotype: Germline and junction disagree at one end, which may indicate a read error. The rearrangement joins TRBV29-1 to TRBJ2-3; a weak D match, TRBD2 (5 bases). The CDR3 length is 14 residues. Germline V gene sequence: CDR1 SQVTM, CDR2 ANQGSEA. The CDR3 bases are TGCAGCGTTGCCGGACGGGCTAGCACTGATACGCAGTATTTT. This codes for CSVAGRASTDTQYF.

This clonotype was seen ten or more times. This sequence joins TRBV6-5 and TRBJ1-6; possibly TRBD1 for D (6 bases). The germline V gene encodes CDR1 MNHEY and CDR2 SVGAGI. The CDR3 totals 15 residues. The V end was cut by 6 bases, the J end by 6 bases, with 15 bases between. The CDR3 region is CASSPTGTLNSPLHF. As DNA, the CDR3 is TGTGCCAGCAGCCCCACCGGGACACTTAATTCACCCCTCCACTTT.

Of note for this clonotype: One base away lies a much larger clone, so this may be a sequencing read error. The CDR3 DNA is TGCAGTCCTAGAACGACAGGGTACGCCACAGATACGCAGTATTTT. Translation gives CSPRTTGYATDTQYF. The V call is TRBV20-1, the J call TRBJ2-3, with 7 bases that match TRBD1. The length of the CDR3 is 15 residues. Germline-derived CDR1 and CDR2 are DFQATT and SNEGSKA (reference sequence).

A word on this clonotype: The final CDR3 position lacks the conserved phenylalanine or tryptophan, pointing to a likely read error. V is TRBV29-1 and J is TRBJ2-7; no clear D. The CDR3 loop spans 12 amino acids. Looked up from germline, CDR1 is SQVTM and CDR2 is ANQGSEA. Trimming pared 8 bases from V and 2 bases from J, leaving 13 bases between. The CDR3 region is CSLGTEPYEQYL. CDR3 sequence (DNA): TGCAGCCTTGGTACAGAGCCCTACGAGCAGTACCTC.

With respect to this clonotype: Germline is not matched at one junction end, which may reflect a read error. The chain has TRBV12-3 or TRBV12-4 and TRBJ2-6; maybe TRBD2 (6 bases). The CDR3 is 17 amino acids. This CDR3 reads CVSSPGTSVSEANVLTF. CDR3 nucleotide sequence: TGTGTCAGCAGTCCTGGGACTTCTGTCTCTGAGGCCAACGTTCTGACTTTC.

A remark on this clonotype: At one boundary the junction diverges from the germline segment, which might be a read error. This chain connects TRBV4-1 to TRBJ2-5; D remains unclear. CDR1 and CDR2 (germline): MGHRA, YSYEKL. This CDR3 spans 14 amino acids. CDR3 sequence reads: CAGSLDPVLETQYF. The CDR3 DNA reads as TGCGCCGGCAGCCTAGATCCCGTTTTGGAGACCCAGTACTTC.

Details on this clonotype: This CDR3 fails to terminate in the conserved phenylalanine or tryptophan, so it likely reflects a read error. J is TRBJ2-1 and V is TRBV30, with 11 positions matching TRBD2. CDR1 and CDR2 (germline): GTSNPN, SVGIG (reference sequence). CDR3 length equals 15 residues. V trimming: 2 bases; J trimming: 6 bases; junction bases outside the gene matches: 6. CDR3 nucleotide sequence: TGTGCCTGGAGTTCCGGGACTAGCGGTTTCAATGAGCAGTTCATC. Residues: CAWSSGTSGFNEQFI.

Remarks on this clonotype: The junction and the germline gene differ at one end; a read error may be behind it. The chain couples TRBV12-3 or TRBV12-4 to TRBJ2-5; no definite D call. The CDR3 loop spans 13 amino acids. CDR3 sequence reads: CASSLFRQEIQNF. CDR3 DNA sequence: TGTGCCAGCAGTTTGTTCAGACAAGAGATCCAGAACTTC.

With regard to this clonotype: This CDR3 fails to terminate in the conserved phenylalanine or tryptophan, so it likely reflects a read error. The limits of the CDR3 on the DNA are not certain, so only TCRdb's listed CDR3 is given. V and J are TRBV4-3 and TRBJ2-7; the table's D call of TRBD2 was not tested on the DNA. The CDR3 spans 15 residues, counting both ends. The germline gives CDR1 LGHNA, CDR2 YSLEER. This chain's CDR3 is CASSLGTSESYEEYY.

A note on this clonotype: Mismatch with germline at one junction end may stem from a read error. The genes are TRBV12-3 or TRBV12-4 and TRBJ1-3; D remains unclear. The CDR3 extends over 12 amino acids. DNA of the CDR3: TGTGCCAGCACCGTATGTGGAAACATCATATATTTT. Amino acid sequence: CASTVCGNIIYF.

This clonotype was detected only once. The final CDR3 position lacks the conserved phenylalanine or tryptophan, pointing to a likely read error. The chain combines TRBV5-1 with TRBJ2-1, with TRBD1 matching over 8 bases. V dropped 4 bases and J dropped 8; count of bases not matched to a gene: 11. CDR3 size: 15 residues. CDR1 is SGHRS and CDR2 is YFSETQ in the germline V gene. CDR3 sequence (DNA): TGCGCCAGCAGCATATGGGACAGGTGGATAGATGAGCAGTTCATC. Amino acid sequence: CASSIWDRWIDEQFI.

The table lists this clonotype with a few counts. The chain combines TRBV11-3 with TRBJ1-1; 7 bases fit TRBD1. V lost 4 bases and J lost 5; bases outside the gene matches: 7. The CDR3 loop spans 14 amino acids. Per the germline V gene, CDR1 is SGHNT and CDR2 is YENEEA. In nucleotides, the CDR3 is TGTGCCAGCAGCTCTTCGACAGGGCAGACTGAAGCTTTCTTT. Its translation is CASSSSTGQTEAFF.

With respect to this clonotype: The junction departs from the called germline gene at one end, perhaps through a read error. The rearrangement links TRBV19 to TRBJ2-2; the match to TRBD1 covers 8 bases. In germline, CDR1 is LNHDA, CDR2 SQIVND (reference sequence). CDR3 length: 15 residues. CDR3 amino acids: CASTRQGRNTRELFF. Written as DNA, the CDR3 is TGTGCCAGTACTCGACAGGGGAGGAACACCAGGGAACTGTTTTTT.

This clonotype showed up just a few times. A much larger clone is a single base away; this may be a read error. For the CDR3, the DNA is TGTGCCAGCAGTTACAGGTTGGCAGTGGGATTCTATGAGCAGTTCTTC. As protein: CASSYRLAVGFYEQFF. This chain links TRBV6-2 or TRBV6-3 with TRBJ2-1; D is undetermined. V lost 2 bases to trimming and J lost 8 bases, with 19 bases between them. The CDR3 contains 16 residues. Germline CDR1 and CDR2: MNHEY and SVGEGT.

The genes are TRBV11-2 and TRBJ2-3; D is unclear. CDR1 and CDR2 (germline): SGHAT, FQNNGV. Trimming pared 5 bases from V and 10 bases from J, leaving 19 bases between. This CDR3 is built from 14 residues. The CDR3 nucleotides are TGTGCCAGCAGCCACCGGACCTCTCAGGCTGCGCAGTATTTT. It is translated as CASSHRTSQAAQYF.

With respect to this clonotype: This may arise from a read error, as a much more abundant clone is one base away. This chain connects TRBV28 to TRBJ1-6; the D gene is possibly TRBD1 (5 bases). The CDR3 totals 15 residues. The germline CDR1 and CDR2 sequences are MDHEN and SYDVKM. Trimming removed 2 bases at V and 7 bases at J, with 12 bases between. The CDR3: CASSLPDTGNSPLHF. CDR3 DNA sequence: TGTGCCAGCAGTTTACCGGACACTGGGAATTCACCCCTCCACTTT.

This chain uses TRBV19 with TRBJ1-4; a possible D gene is TRBD1 (6 bases). The CDR3 loop spans 16 amino acids. Between the trimmed V and J ends, which lost 1 base and 8 bases, there was a span of 17 bases. CDR1 is LNHDA, CDR2 SQIVND, per germline (reference sequence). CDR3 sequence: CASSIVLGQSREKLFF. The DNA for the CDR3 is TGTGCCAGTAGTATAGTCCTCGGACAGAGTAGGGAAAAACTGTTTTTT.

A single count supports this clonotype. The chain links TRBV6-1 to TRBJ1-2; no firm D call. This CDR3 comprises 12 residues. V shed 10 bases and J shed 9 bases, with 18 bases lying between them. The V gene's germline CDR1 is MNHNS and CDR2 SASEGT. The CDR3 DNA sequence: TGTGCCATCCGCTACGATGGGATTAGCTACACCTTC. It codes for CAIRYDGISYTF.

The gene calls are TRBV11-2 and TRBJ2-3; a weak D match, TRBD1 (5 bases). Germline loops: CDR1 SGHAT, CDR2 FQNNGV. The CDR3 has 14 amino acids. V gave up 5 bases and J gave up 10 bases, with 19 bases separating them. CDR3 loop: CASSHRTSTAAQYF. The CDR3 DNA reads as TGTGCCAGCAGCCACAGGACCTCAACGGCTGCGCAGTATTTT.

The chain links TRBV6-5 to TRBJ1-1; D possibly corresponds to TRBD1 (5 bases). The V gene's germline CDR1 is MNHEY and CDR2 SVGAGI. This CDR3 is 14 amino acids long. V was cut by 5 bases and J by 0 bases, with 10 bases left in between. CDR3 DNA sequence: TGTGCCAGCAGTCAGGCGACAGTGAACACTGAAGCTTTCTTT. Encoded protein: CASSQATVNTEAFF.

About this clonotype itself: Since a much larger clone is just one base distant, this may be a read error. The chain links TRBV6-1 to TRBJ1-5; D perhaps matches TRBD1 (6 bases). The germline V gene has CDR1 MNHNS and CDR2 SASEGT. The CDR3 is 15 amino acids. For the CDR3, the DNA is TGTGTCAGCAGTGAAGCGGGGGGGCTAGGGCAGCCCCAGCATTTT. Protein sequence: CVSSEAGGLGQPQHF.

Concerning this clonotype itself: At one boundary the junction diverges from the germline segment, which might be a read error. The chain joins TRBV29-1 to TRBJ2-2, with 7 bases identical to TRBD2. In germline, CDR1 is SQVTM, CDR2 ANQGSEA. The CDR3 runs to 16 residues. Here the CDR3 reads CIVEDPTSRNIGELFF. As DNA, the CDR3 is TGCATCGTTGAAGATCCGACTAGCAGAAACATCGGGGAGCTGTTTTTT.